This T cell receptor beta chain was identified during a study of shared clonotypes between healthy human individuals. Study results and caveats: Against clonotypes common to all four donors, non-shared ones had lower generation probabilities.

Regarding this clone: Its antigen is unidentified.

The naive CD8 subset, CD45RO-negative cells positively selected for CCR7, excluded terminally differentiated effector memory CD45RA+ cells. A deep-level run was used for the assay. Sequencing was performed with immunoSEQ multiplex PCR; in TCRdb, only in-frame clones are kept and a portion is missing. The sample holds about 2.2 million clones, about 93% seen once. Input material: naive CD8+ T cells from PBMCs. The origin of this receptor is a man aged 18 to 29 in good health. Some clones in this sample may be carry-over from other donors' samples.

The CDR3 nucleotides are TGTGCCAGCAGCCCCTTGGGACTAGGAGGGGAGACCCAGTACTTC. Amino acids: CASSPLGLGGETQYF. The chain uses TRBV7-2 and TRBJ2-5, with 8 bases aligning to TRBD2. This CDR3 comprises 15 residues. With V trimmed by 5 bases and J by 5 bases, 10 bases remained unmatched. Germline CDR1 and CDR2: SGHTA and FQGNSA.